These 3 T cell receptor beta chains were sequenced from one sample in a study of blood T cell repertoires in COVID-19. Only in-frame clones appear in the TCRdb table, and some are missing; sequencing was by immunoSEQ multiplex PCR. The repertoire holds about 260,000 clones, with 80% to 90% as singletons. Sequencing input: PBMCs or T cells enriched from blood (not recorded which). The receptors derive from a woman aged 18-29 years who had recovered from COVID-19.

This clone was found once. In DNA, the CDR3 is TGTGCCAGTGAAGACAGATCTGGAAACACCATATATTTT. Protein: CASEDRSGNTIYF. The J gene is TRBJ1-3, the V gene TRBV19, with a tentative D call TRBD1 (5 bases). Germline lookup yields CDR1 LNHDA and CDR2 SQIVND (reference sequence). The CDR3 is 13 amino acids. V gave up 8 bases and J gave up 1 base, with 9 bases separating them. The full variable domain, completed using reference TRBV19 and TRBJ1-3, is DGGITQSPKYLFRKEGQNVTLSCEQNLNHDAMYWYRQDPGQGLRLIYYSQIVNDFQKGDIAEGYSVSREKKESFPLTVTSAQKNPTAFYLCASEDRSGNTIYFGEGSWLTVV.

V gene TRBV5-8 combines with J gene TRBJ2-1; no clear D gene. The CDR3 has 11 amino acids. The V end was cut by 4 bases, the J end by 8 bases, with 7 bases between. Per the germline V gene, CDR1 is SGHTS and CDR2 is YDEGEE. The CDR3 reads CASSEIYEQFF. CDR3 bases: TGTGCCAGCAGCGAGATCTATGAGCAGTTCTTC.

The gene calls are TRBV2 and TRBJ1-1; D perhaps matches TRBD1 (5 bases). CDR1 and CDR2 (germline): SNHLY, FYNNEI. This CDR3 contains 12 residues. V dropped 7 bases and J dropped 1 base, with 7 bases sitting between them. In DNA, the CDR3 is TGTGCCAGCATTAGGGGGAACACTGAAGCTTTCTTT. Encoded protein: CASIRGNTEAFF.